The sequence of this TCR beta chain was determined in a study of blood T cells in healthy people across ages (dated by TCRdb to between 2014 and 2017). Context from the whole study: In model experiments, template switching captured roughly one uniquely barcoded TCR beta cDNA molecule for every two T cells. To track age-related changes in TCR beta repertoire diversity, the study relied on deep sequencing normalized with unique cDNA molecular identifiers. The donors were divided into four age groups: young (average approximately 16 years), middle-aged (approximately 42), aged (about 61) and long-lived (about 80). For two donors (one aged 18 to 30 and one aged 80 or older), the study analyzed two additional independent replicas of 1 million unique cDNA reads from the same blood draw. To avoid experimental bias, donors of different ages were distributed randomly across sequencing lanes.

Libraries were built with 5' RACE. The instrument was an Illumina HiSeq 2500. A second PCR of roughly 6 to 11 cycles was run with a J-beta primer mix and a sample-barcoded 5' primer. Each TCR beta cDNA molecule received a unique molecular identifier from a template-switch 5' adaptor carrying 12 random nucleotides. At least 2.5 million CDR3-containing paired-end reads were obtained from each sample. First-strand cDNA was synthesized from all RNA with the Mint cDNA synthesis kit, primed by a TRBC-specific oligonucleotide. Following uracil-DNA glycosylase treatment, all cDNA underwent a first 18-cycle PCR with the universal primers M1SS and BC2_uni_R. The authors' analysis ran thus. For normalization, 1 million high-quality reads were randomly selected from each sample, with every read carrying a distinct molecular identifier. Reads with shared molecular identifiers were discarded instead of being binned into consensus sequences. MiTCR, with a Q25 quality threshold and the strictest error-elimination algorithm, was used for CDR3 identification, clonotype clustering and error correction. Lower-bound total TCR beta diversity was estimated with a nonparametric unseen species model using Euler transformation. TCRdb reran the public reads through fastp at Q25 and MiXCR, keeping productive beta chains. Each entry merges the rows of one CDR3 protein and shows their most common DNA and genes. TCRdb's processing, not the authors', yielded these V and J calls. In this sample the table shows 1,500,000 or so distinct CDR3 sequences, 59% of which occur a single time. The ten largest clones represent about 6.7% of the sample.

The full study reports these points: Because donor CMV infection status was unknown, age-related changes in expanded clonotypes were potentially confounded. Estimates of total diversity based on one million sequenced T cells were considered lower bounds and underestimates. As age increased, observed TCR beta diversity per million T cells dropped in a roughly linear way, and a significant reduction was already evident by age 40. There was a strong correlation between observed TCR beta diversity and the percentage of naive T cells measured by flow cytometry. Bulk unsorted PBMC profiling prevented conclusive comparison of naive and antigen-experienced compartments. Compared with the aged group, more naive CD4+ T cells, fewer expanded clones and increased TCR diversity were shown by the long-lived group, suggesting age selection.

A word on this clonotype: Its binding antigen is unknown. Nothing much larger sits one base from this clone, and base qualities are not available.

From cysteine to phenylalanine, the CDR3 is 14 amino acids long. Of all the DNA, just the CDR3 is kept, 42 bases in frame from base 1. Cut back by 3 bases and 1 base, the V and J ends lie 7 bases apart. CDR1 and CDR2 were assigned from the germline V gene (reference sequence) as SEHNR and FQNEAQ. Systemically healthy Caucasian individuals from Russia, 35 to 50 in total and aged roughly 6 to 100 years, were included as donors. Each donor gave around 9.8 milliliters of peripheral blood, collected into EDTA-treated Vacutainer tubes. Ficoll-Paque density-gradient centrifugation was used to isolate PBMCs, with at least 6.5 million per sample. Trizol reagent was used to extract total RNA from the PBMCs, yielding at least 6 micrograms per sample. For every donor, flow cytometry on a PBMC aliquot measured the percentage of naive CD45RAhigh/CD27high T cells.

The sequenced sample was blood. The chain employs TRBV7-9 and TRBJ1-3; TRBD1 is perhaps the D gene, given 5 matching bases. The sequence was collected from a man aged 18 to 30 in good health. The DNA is TGTGCCAGCAGCTTTACAGGATCTGGAAACACCATATATTTT. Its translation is CASSFTGSGNTIYF.